This T cell receptor beta chain comes out of a study of response to subunit inactivated influenza vaccine. This clonotype was observed a handful of times. Its antigen is unknown. TCRdb ran MiXCR on the RT-PCR reads and lists one entry per CDR3 protein. The sample shows around 200,000 distinct CDR3 sequences, about 9% of them seen only once. The CDR3 extends over 16 amino acids. Trimming stripped 3 bases from V and 6 bases from J, with 17 bases between. In germline, CDR1 is SNHLY, CDR2 FYNNEI. Study-wide results and caveats: The authors proposed limited new T cell recruitment per seasonal influenza vaccination.

The starting material was non-naive T cells sorted from PBMCs, obtained on the day of vaccination. This chain uses TRBV2 with TRBJ2-2, with D possibly matching TRBD1 (6 bases). This clonotype originated in a man in his fifties or sixties who received an inactivated influenza vaccine. The CDR3 region is CASSDLSGVGAGELFF. DNA of the CDR3: TGTGCCAGCAGTGACCTCTCAGGGGTGGGAGCCGGGGAGCTGTTTTTT.